The next 25 T cell receptor beta chains were all read from a single sample in a study of blood T cell repertoires in COVID-19. TCRdb's table, derived via immunoSEQ multiplex PCR, lists solely in-frame clones and lacks some. The sample lists about 330,000 clones, around 92% occurring once. Sequenced: peripheral blood. The receptor set was obtained from a man younger than 30 who had recovered from COVID-19.

The chain employs TRBV30 and TRBJ2-5; D gene unclear. The germline V gene encodes CDR1 GTSNPN and CDR2 SVGIG (reference sequence). The CDR3 sequence is 13 residues long. V was pared by 0 bases and J by 5 bases, with 10 bases between. CDR3 residues: CAWSVSGRETQYF. The CDR3 nucleotides read TGTGCCTGGAGTGTATCGGGTCGGGAGACCCAGTACTTC.

The chain employs TRBV5-6 and TRBJ2-2, with D perhaps matching TRBD2 (5 bases). Germline CDR1 and CDR2: SGHDT and YYEEEE. This CDR3 has 16 residues. V shed 0 bases and J shed 5 bases, with 14 bases lying between them. The CDR3 sequence: CASSLVGFEGTGELFF. The CDR3 nucleotides read TGTGCCAGCAGCTTGGTGGGATTTGAGGGTACCGGGGAGCTGTTTTTT.

V is TRBV5-1 and J is TRBJ1-4; 8 nucleotides align to TRBD1. CDR3 size: 14 residues. Losses at the gene ends were 0 bases for V and 6 bases for J; bases not matched to a gene: 1. Per germline, CDR1 SGHRS and CDR2 YFSETQ. This CDR3 is CASSLGTGHEKLFF. Written as DNA, the CDR3 is TGCGCCAGCAGCTTGGGGACAGGGCATGAAAAACTGTTTTTT.

This clone was counted once. CDR3 nucleotides: TGCGCCAGCAGCCTCGGGACAGGGGTGGGGGACACTGAAGCTTTCTTT. Encoded protein: CASSLGTGVGDTEAFF. V gene TRBV4-1 combines with J gene TRBJ1-1; TRBD1 agrees at 10 bases. The germline V gene has CDR1 MGHRA and CDR2 YSYEKL. Germline trimming cut 4 bases from V and 3 bases from J; bases unmatched to any gene: 8. The CDR3 is 16 amino acids.

The rearrangement links TRBV6-5 to TRBJ2-2; TRBD1 agrees at 7 bases. Losses at the gene ends were 5 bases for V and 0 bases for J; bases not matched to a gene: 3. Per the germline V gene, CDR1 is MNHEY and CDR2 is SVGAGI. This CDR3 has 15 residues. The CDR3 region has the DNA TGTGCCAGCAGTCTTCAGGGGGCGAACACCGGGGAGCTGTTTTTT. This gives the protein CASSLQGANTGELFF.

This chain links TRBV11-2 with TRBJ2-7; D is perhaps TRBD1 (5 bases). The CDR3 sequence is 15 residues long. Per the germline V gene, CDR1 is SGHAT and CDR2 is FQNNGV. Deletions cut 2 bases from V and 2 bases from J, with 13 bases between. Written as DNA, the CDR3 is TGTGCCAGCAGCTTAAACTGGCCCAGGGCCTACGAGCAGTACTTC. This codes for CASSLNWPRAYEQYF. The whole variable domain, filled in from reference TRBV11-2 and TRBJ2-7, reads EAGVAQSPRYKIIEKRQSVAFWCNPISGHATLYWYQQILGQGPKLLIQFQNNGVVDDSQLPKDRFSAERLKGVDSTLKIQPAKLEDSAVYLCASSLNWPRAYEQYFGPGTRLTVT.

The chain links TRBV29-1 to TRBJ1-2, with 9 bases aligning to TRBD1. Germline loops: CDR1 SQVTM, CDR2 ANQGSEA. V dropped 4 bases and J dropped 3; count of bases not matched to a gene: 3. The CDR3 length is 13 residues. CDR3: CSVGRQGDYGYTF. DNA of the CDR3: TGCAGCGTTGGTAGACAGGGGGACTATGGCTACACCTTC. Full variable domain (outside the CDR3, taken from reference TRBV29-1 and TRBJ1-2): SAVISQKPSRDICQRGTSLTIQCQVDSQVTMMFWYRQQPGQSLTLIATANQGSEATYESGFVIDKFPISRPNLTFSTLTVSNMSPEDSSIYLCSVGRQGDYGYTFGSGTRLTVV.

The rearrangement links TRBV19 to TRBJ2-5; 7 bases line up with TRBD1. Germline-derived CDR1 and CDR2 are LNHDA and SQIVND (reference sequence). Unmatched junction bases numbered 5, after V lost 5 bases and J lost 2 bases. The CDR3 sequence is 14 residues long. CDR3 DNA: TGTGCCAGTAGTCGCCGGGACAGACAAGAGACCCAGTACTTC. It is translated as CASSRRDRQETQYF. The full variable domain, completed using reference TRBV19 and TRBJ2-5, is DGGITQSPKYLFRKEGQNVTLSCEQNLNHDAMYWYRQDPGQGLRLIYYSQIVNDFQKGDIAEGYSVSREKKESFPLTVTSAQKNPTAFYLCASSRRDRQETQYFGPGTRLLVL.

V and J are TRBV27 and TRBJ2-7, with 8 nucleotides matching TRBD1. The CDR3 spans 16 residues. Germline loops: CDR1 MNHEY, CDR2 SMNVEV (reference sequence). Trimming cost V 3 bases and J 4 bases; bases outside gene matches: 11. The CDR3 region is CASSFRATGETYEQYF. The CDR3 DNA sequence: TGTGCCAGCAGTTTCCGCGCGACAGGGGAAACTTACGAGCAGTACTTC.

The V call is TRBV3-1 (or the pseudogene TRBV3-2), the J call TRBJ1-3, with D perhaps matching TRBD1 (6 bases). Germline lookup yields CDR1 LGHDT and CDR2 YNNKEL (reference sequence). V lost 4 bases to trimming and J lost 4 bases, with 20 bases between them. The CDR3 loop spans 17 amino acids. The CDR3 DNA sequence: TGTGCCAGCAGCCCCTTACGGTTGGGGACATACGGAAACACCATATATTTT. Its protein is CASSPLRLGTYGNTIYF.

V usage is TRBV5-1 and J usage is TRBJ2-3; a weak D match, TRBD1 (5 bases). Per the germline V gene, CDR1 is SGHRS and CDR2 is YFSETQ. This CDR3 is 15 amino acids long. Trimming pared 2 bases from V and 4 bases from J, leaving 14 bases between. CDR3 sequence: CASSFQGLTADTQYF. The CDR3 DNA follows: TGCGCCAGCAGCTTTCAGGGCCTCACCGCAGATACGCAGTATTTT. The entire variable domain, with the rest obtained from reference TRBV5-1 and TRBJ2-3, is as follows: KAGVTQTPRYLIKTRGQQVTLSCSPISGHRSVSWYQQTPGQGLQFLFEYFSETQRNKGNFPGRFSGRQFSNSRSEMNVSTLELGDSALYLCASSFQGLTADTQYFGPGTRLTVL.

The CDR3 reads CAISGQAGSTYEQYF. As DNA, the CDR3 is TGTGCCATCAGTGGGCAAGCGGGGTCGACCTACGAGCAGTACTTC. The chain joins TRBV10-3 to TRBJ2-7, with 7 bases lining up with TRBD2. CDR1 and CDR2 (germline): ENHRY, SYGVKD. J gave up 2 bases and V 4 bases, and 8 bases lay outside the gene matches. This CDR3 has 15 residues.

The chain's CDR3 is CATYSYNEQFF. The CDR3 coding sequence is TGTGCCACCTACAGCTACAATGAGCAGTTCTTC. This rearrangement joins TRBV6-5 to TRBJ2-1; no definite D call. CDR1 and CDR2 from the germline V gene are MNHEY and SVGAGI. Trimming took 10 bases from V and 3 from J, leaving 7 bases between them. CDR3 length: 11 residues.

The rearrangement links TRBV6-5 to TRBJ2-5, with a tentative D call TRBD1 (5 bases). The V end lost 4 bases, the J end lost 2 bases, and 14 bases lay between the germline ends. CDR1 is MNHEY and CDR2 is SVGAGI in the germline V gene. The CDR3 contains 15 residues. The CDR3 DNA sequence: TGTGCCAGCAGTTCACAGGTCCTCTCGCAAGAGACCCAGTACTTC. As protein: CASSSQVLSQETQYF.

Only one count was recorded for this clone. The chain is built from TRBV9 and TRBJ2-2; D may be TRBD2 (6 bases). The CDR3 has 15 amino acids. Germline V gene sequence: CDR1 SGDLS, CDR2 YYNGEE. Trimming removed 3 bases at V and 5 bases at J, with 14 bases between. In DNA form, the CDR3 reads TGTGCCAGCAGCGCCCGGGACTTGGGTACCGGGGAGCTGTTTTTT. Amino acids: CASSARDLGTGELFF. Complete variable domain (other parts from reference TRBV9 and TRBJ2-2): DSGVTQTPKHLITATGQRVTLRCSPRSGDLSVYWYQQSLDQGLQFLIQYYNGEERAKGNILERFSAQQFPDLHSELNLSSLELGDSALYFCASSARDLGTGELFFGEGSRLTVL.

This chain links TRBV18 with TRBJ2-1, with D tentatively TRBD1 (6 bases). Per the germline V gene, CDR1 is KGHSH and CDR2 is LQKENI. V was pared by 0 bases and J by 7 bases, with 7 bases between. The CDR3 covers 13 residues. CDR3 DNA sequence: TGTGCCAGCTCACCACCGAGGGGGAATGAGCAGTTCTTC. This codes for CASSPPRGNEQFF.

The chain couples TRBV27 to TRBJ1-5, with 10 bases matching TRBD1. Germline CDR1 is MNHEY and CDR2 is SMNVEV (reference sequence). V dropped 5 bases and J dropped 2; count of bases not matched to a gene: 9. This CDR3 has 17 residues. The CDR3 loop reads CASSPWEGTGGNQPQHF. The CDR3 bases are TGTGCCAGCAGTCCTTGGGAAGGGACAGGGGGCAATCAGCCCCAGCATTTT.

The V and J genes are TRBV28 and TRBJ2-1, with 14 bases fitting TRBD2. Germline-derived CDR1 and CDR2 are MDHEN and SYDVKM. V was pared by 3 bases and J by 9 bases, with 7 bases of the junction left unmatched. This CDR3 contains 16 residues. CDR3 amino acids: CASSFSAGLAGGEQFF. In DNA, the CDR3 is TGTGCCAGCAGTTTCTCCGCCGGACTAGCGGGAGGTGAGCAGTTCTTC.

This chain connects TRBV11-1 to TRBJ1-1, with 8 bases identical to TRBD1. Germline trimming cut 4 bases from V and 5 bases from J; bases unmatched to any gene: 9. CDR3 size: 15 residues. CDR1 is SGHAT, CDR2 FQDESV, per germline (reference sequence). This CDR3 is CASSSMGQAGTEAFF. CDR3 bases: TGTGCCAGCAGCTCGATGGGACAGGCGGGAACTGAAGCTTTCTTT.

The rearrangement uses TRBV5-3 and TRBJ1-6; TRBD1 aligns across 8 bases. TRBV5-3 counts as an open reading frame of uncertain function. This CDR3 contains 14 residues. J gave up 7 bases and V 0 bases, and 0 bases lay outside the gene matches. The CDR3 sequence: CARSLGQGNSPLHF. The CDR3 coding sequence is TGTGCCAGAAGCTTGGGACAGGGGAATTCACCCCTCCACTTT.

This sequence joins TRBV5-1 and TRBJ1-2; D gene unclear. The CDR3 is made up of 12 amino acids. The germline V and J ends were trimmed by 0 bases and 9 bases, with 9 bases remaining between them. Germline V lookup: CDR1 SGHRS, CDR2 YFSETQ. This CDR3 is CASSLDSASYTF. DNA for the CDR3: TGCGCCAGCAGCTTGGACTCCGCAAGCTACACCTTC.

The gene calls are TRBV29-1 and TRBJ2-2; D might be TRBD2 (5 bases). The length of the CDR3 is 14 residues. The V end lost 2 bases, the J end lost 4 bases, and 11 bases lay between the germline ends. In germline, CDR1 is SQVTM, CDR2 ANQGSEA. The CDR3 here is CSVERGPGTGELFF. CDR3 nucleotides: TGCAGCGTTGAAAGAGGGCCGGGCACCGGGGAGCTGTTTTTT.

The chain is built from TRBV11-3 and TRBJ2-1; possibly TRBD2 for D (6 bases). Germline CDR1 and CDR2: SGHNT and YENEEA. The CDR3 length is 14 residues. Trimming pared 5 bases from V and 4 bases from J, leaving 12 bases between. The CDR3 DNA follows: TGTGCCAGCAGCCCCACGGGGGTTTACAATGAGCAGTTCTTC. Encoded protein: CASSPTGVYNEQFF. Combining the CDR3 with reference TRBV11-3 and TRBJ2-1 gives the whole variable domain EAGVVQSPRYKIIEKKQPVAFWCNPISGHNTLYWYLQNLGQGPELLIRYENEEAVDDSQLPKDRFSAERLKGVDSTLKIQPAELGDSAVYLCASSPTGVYNEQFFGPGTRLTVL.

J is TRBJ1-1 and V is TRBV7-2; 9 positions match TRBD1. J was trimmed by 11 bases and V by 5 bases; bases with no gene match: 6. CDR1 is SGHTA, CDR2 FQGNSA, per germline. The length of the CDR3 is 12 residues. CDR3 nucleotide sequence: TGTGCCAGCAGCGTACAGGGGGCTCATGCTTTCTTT. Its protein product is CASSVQGAHAFF.

The genes are TRBV2 and TRBJ1-1, with a weak D call TRBD1 (5 bases). Germline CDR1 is SNHLY and CDR2 is FYNNEI. V dropped 8 bases and J dropped 7 bases, with 11 bases sitting between them. This CDR3 has 11 residues. In nucleotides, the CDR3 is TGTGCCAGCGGCGACGGGGGTGAAGCTTTCTTT. This gives the protein CASGDGGEAFF.